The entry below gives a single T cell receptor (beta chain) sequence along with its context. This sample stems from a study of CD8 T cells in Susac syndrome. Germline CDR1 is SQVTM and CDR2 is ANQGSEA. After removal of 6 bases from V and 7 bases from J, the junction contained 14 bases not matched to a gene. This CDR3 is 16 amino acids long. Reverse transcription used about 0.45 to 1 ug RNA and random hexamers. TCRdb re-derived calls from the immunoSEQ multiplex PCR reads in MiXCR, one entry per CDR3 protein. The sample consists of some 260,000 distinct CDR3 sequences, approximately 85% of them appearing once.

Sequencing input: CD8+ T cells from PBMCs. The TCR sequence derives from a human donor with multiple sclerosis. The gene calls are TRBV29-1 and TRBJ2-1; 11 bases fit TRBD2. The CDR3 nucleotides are TGCAGCGTCATATACACTAGCGGGAGTACGGAGAATGAGCAGTTCTTC. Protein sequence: CSVIYTSGSTENEQFF.